This T cell receptor (beta chain) was sequenced for a study of graft-versus-host responses after intestinal transplantation. Study-wide context: Multivisceral, liver-intestinal, or isolated intestinal transplants were received by the recipients. Anti-thymocyte globulin induction was given to all recipients, followed by tacrolimus and steroids for around three years. Study-level findings and limits: In patients with graft-donor T cell macrochimerism, allograft graft-versus-host to host-versus-graft clonal ratios were high.

This clone was seen only a few times. No antigen is known for it. The CDR3 consists of 17 residues. Germline V gives CDR1 SGHVS, CDR2 FNYEAQ. V was clipped by 4 bases and J by 5 bases, with 23 bases between them. Some clones are missing from TCRdb's copy, which holds only in-frame ones; the method was immunoSEQ multiplex PCR. This sample has about 90,000 clones, with around four fifths found just once. The specimen comprised unstimulated CD8+ T cells sorted from spleen or lymph node cells, sampled before intestinal transplant. This receptor was identified in a human donor who received an intestinal transplant. This sequence joins TRBV7-6 and TRBJ2-5; D may be TRBD1 or TRBD2 (5 bases each). CDR3 sequence reads: CASSSTVRTPEGETQYF. CDR3 nucleotide sequence: TGTGCCAGCAGCTCCACCGTACGGACTCCCGAGGGGGAGACCCAGTACTTC.